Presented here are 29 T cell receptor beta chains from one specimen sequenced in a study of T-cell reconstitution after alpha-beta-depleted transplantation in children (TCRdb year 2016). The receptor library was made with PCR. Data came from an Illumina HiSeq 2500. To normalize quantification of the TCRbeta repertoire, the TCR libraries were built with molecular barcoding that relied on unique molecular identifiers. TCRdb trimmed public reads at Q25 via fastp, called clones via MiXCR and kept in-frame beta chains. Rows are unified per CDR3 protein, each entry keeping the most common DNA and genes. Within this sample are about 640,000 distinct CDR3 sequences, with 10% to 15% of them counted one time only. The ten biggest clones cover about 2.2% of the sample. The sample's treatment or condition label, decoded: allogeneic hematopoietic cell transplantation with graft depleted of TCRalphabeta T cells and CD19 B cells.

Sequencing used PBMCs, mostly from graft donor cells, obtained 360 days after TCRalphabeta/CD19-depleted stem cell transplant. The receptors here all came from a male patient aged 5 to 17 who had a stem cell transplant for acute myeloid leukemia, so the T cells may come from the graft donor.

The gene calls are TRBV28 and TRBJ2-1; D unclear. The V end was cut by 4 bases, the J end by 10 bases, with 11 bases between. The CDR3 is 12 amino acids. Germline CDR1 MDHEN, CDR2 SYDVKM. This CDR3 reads CASSWVGWEQFF. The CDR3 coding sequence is TGTGCCAGCAGTTGGGTGGGGTGGGAGCAGTTCTTC.

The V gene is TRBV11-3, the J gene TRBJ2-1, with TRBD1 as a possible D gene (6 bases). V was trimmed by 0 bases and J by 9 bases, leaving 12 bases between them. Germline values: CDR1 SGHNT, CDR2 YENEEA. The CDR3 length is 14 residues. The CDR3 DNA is TGTGCCAGCAGCTTAGAACAGGGTTGGAGTGAGCAGTTCTTC. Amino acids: CASSLEQGWSEQFF.

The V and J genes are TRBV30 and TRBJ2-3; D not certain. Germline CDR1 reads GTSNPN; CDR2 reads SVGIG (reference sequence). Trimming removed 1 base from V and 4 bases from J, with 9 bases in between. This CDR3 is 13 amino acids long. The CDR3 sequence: CAWSEPGPDTQYF. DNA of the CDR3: TGTGCCTGGAGTGAACCTGGGCCAGATACGCAGTATTTT. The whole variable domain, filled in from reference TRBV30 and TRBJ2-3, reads SQTIHQWPATLVQPVGSPLSLECTVEGTSNPNLYWYRQAAGRGLQLLFYSVGIGQISSEVPQNLSASRPQDRQFILSSKKLLLSDSGFYLCAWSEPGPDTQYFGPGTRLTVL.

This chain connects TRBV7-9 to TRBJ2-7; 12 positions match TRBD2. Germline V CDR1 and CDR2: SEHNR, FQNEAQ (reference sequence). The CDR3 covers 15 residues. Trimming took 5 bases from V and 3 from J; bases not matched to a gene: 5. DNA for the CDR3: TGTGCCAGCAGCCATCGGACTAGCGGGGTCTACGAGCAGTACTTC. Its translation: CASSHRTSGVYEQYF. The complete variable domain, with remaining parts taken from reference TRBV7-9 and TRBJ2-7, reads DTGVSQNPRHKITKRGQNVTFRCDPISEHNRLYWYRQTLGQGPEFLTYFQNEAQLEKSRLLSDRFSAERPKGSFSTLEIQRTEQGDSAMYLCASSHRTSGVYEQYFGPGTRLTVT.

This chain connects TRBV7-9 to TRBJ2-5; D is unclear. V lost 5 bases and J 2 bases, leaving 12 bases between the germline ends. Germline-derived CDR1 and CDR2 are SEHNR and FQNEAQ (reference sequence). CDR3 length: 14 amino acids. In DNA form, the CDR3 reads TGTGCCAGCAGCCGCCCCCAGAGGCAAGAGACCCAGTACTTC. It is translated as CASSRPQRQETQYF.

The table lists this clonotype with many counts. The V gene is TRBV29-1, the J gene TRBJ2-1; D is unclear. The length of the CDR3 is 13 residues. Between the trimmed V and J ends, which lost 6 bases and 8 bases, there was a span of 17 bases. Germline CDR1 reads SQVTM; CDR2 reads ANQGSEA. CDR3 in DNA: TGCAGCGTCGCCTTTGGCACATTCGATGAGCAGTTCTTC. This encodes CSVAFGTFDEQFF.

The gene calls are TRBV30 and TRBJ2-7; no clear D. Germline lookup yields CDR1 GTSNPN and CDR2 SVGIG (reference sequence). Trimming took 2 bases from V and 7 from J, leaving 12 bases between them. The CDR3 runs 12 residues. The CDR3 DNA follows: TGTGCCTGGAGTCGTCTCCTGCGAGAGCAGTACTTC. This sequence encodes CAWSRLLREQYF.

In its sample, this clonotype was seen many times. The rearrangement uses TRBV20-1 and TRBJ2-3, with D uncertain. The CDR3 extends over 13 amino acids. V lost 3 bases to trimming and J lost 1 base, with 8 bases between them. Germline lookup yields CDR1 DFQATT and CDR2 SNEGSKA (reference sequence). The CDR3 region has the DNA TGCAGTGCTAGTTGGTCTCGCACAGATACGCAGTATTTT. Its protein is CSASWSRTDTQYF.

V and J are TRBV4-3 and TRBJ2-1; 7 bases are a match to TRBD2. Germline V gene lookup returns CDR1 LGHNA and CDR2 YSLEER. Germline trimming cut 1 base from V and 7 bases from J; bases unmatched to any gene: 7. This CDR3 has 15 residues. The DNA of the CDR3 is TGCGCCAGCAGCCAAGGGGCGGGAGCTAGAAATGAGCAGTTCTTC. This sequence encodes CASSQGAGARNEQFF.

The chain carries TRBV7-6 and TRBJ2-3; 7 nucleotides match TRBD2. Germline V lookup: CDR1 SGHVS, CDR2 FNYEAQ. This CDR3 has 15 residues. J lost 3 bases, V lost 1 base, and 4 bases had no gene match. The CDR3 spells CASSLEGSGTDTQYF. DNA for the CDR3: TGTGCCAGCAGCTTAGAGGGTAGCGGGACAGATACGCAGTATTTT.

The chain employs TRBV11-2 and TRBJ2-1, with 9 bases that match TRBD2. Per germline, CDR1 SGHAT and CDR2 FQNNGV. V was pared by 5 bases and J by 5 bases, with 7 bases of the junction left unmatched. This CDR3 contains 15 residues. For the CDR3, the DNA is TGTGCCAGCAGCCGTGTTAGCGGGAGAAACAATGAGCAGTTCTTC. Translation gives CASSRVSGRNNEQFF.

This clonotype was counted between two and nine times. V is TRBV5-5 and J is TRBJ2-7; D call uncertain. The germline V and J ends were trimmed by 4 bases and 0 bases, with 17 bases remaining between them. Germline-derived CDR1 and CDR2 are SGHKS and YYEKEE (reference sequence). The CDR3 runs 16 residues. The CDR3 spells CASSHITQLSSYEQYF. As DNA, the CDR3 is TGTGCCAGCAGCCACATCACACAGTTGAGCTCCTACGAGCAGTACTTC.

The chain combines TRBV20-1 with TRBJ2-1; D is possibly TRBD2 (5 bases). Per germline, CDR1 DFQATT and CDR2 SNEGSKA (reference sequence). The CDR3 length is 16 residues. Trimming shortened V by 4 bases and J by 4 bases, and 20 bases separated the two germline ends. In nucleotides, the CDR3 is TGCAGTGCTACACCCCCCTTAGGACTGGCTTACAATGAGCAGTTCTTC. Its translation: CSATPPLGLAYNEQFF.

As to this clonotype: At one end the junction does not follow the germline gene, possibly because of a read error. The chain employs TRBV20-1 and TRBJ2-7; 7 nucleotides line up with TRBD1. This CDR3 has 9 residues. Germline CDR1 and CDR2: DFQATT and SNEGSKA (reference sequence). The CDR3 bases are TGCAGTGCAACCGGGACAGCTCACTTC. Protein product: CSATGTAHF.

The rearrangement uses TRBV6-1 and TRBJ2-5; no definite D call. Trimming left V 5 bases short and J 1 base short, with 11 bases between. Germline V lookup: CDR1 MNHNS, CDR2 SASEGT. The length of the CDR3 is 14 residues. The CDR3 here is CASSPHRIQETQYF. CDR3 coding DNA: TGTGCCAGCAGTCCGCACAGAATCCAAGAGACCCAGTACTTC.

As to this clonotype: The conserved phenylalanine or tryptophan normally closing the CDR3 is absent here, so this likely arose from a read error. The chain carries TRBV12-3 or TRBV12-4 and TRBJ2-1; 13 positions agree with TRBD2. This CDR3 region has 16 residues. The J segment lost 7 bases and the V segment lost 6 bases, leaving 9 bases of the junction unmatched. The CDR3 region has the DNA TGTGCCAGCAGGCTTATAGGACTAGCGGGAGAGAATGAGCAGTTCTAC. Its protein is CASRLIGLAGENEQFY.

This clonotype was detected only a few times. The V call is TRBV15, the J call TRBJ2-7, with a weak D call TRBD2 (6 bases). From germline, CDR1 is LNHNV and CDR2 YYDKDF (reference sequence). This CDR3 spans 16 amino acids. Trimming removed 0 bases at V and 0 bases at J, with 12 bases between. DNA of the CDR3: TGTGCCACCAGCAGAGATACGGGGACTTTCTCCTACGAGCAGTACTTC. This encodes CATSRDTGTFSYEQYF.

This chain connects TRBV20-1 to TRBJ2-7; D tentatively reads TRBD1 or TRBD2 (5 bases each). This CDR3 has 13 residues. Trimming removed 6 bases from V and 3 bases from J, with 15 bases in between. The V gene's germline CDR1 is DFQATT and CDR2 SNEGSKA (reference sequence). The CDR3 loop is CSAYRDPVYEQYF. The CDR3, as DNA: TGCAGTGCCTACCGGGACCCCGTCTACGAGCAGTACTTC.

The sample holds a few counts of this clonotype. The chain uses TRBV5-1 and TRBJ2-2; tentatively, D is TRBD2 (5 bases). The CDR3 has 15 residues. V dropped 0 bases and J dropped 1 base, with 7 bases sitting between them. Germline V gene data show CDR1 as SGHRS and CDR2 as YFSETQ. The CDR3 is CASSLAAGNTGELFF. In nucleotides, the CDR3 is TGCGCCAGCAGCTTGGCGGCGGGGAACACCGGGGAGCTGTTTTTT.

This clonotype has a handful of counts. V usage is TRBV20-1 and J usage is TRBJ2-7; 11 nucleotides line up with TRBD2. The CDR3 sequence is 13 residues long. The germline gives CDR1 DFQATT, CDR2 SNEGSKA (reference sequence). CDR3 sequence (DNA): TGCACTGGGACTAGCGGAACCTCCTACGAGCAGTACTTC. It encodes CTGTSGTSYEQYF.

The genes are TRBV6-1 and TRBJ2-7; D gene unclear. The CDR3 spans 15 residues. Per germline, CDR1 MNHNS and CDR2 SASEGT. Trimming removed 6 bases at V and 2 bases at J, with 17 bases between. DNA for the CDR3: TGTGCCAGCAGCCACGCTTTAGACAAAGCCTACGAGCAGTACTTC. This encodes CASSHALDKAYEQYF.

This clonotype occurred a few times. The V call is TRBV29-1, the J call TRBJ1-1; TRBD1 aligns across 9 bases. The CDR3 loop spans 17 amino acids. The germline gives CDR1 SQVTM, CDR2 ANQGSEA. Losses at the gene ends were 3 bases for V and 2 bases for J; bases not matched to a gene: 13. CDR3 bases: TGCAGCGTTGACATCACGGACAGGGGTCCTCATAACACTGAAGCTTTCTTT. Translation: CSVDITDRGPHNTEAFF.

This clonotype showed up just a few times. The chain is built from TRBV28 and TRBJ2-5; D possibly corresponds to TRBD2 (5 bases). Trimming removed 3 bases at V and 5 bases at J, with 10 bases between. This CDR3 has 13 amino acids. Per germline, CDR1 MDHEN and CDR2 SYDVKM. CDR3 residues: CASSLRAAETQYF. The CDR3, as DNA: TGTGCCAGCAGTTTGCGGGCTGCGGAGACCCAGTACTTC.

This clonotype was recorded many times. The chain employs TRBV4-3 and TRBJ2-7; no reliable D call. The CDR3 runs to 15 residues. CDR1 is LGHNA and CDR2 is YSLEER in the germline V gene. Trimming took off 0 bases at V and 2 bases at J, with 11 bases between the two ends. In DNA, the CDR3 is TGCGCCAGCAGCCAAGATTTAACAGATCCCTACGAGCAGTACTTC. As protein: CASSQDLTDPYEQYF.

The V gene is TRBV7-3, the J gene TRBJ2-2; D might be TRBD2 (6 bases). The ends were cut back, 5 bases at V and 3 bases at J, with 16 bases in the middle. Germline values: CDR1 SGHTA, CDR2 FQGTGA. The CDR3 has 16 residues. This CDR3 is CASSRGGTQDTGELFF. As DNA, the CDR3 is TGTGCCAGCAGCAGAGGCGGGACGCAGGACACCGGGGAGCTGTTTTTT.

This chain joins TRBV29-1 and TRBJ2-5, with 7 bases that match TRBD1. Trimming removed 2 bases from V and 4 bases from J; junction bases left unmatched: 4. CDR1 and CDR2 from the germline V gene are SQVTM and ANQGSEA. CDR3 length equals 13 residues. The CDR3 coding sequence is TGCAGCGTTGAATACAGGGGCAGAGAGACCCAGTACTTC. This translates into CSVEYRGRETQYF.

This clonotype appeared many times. The CDR3 DNA reads TGTGCCAGCAGTTTTAGGCAGGGTGCCACAGATACGCAGTATTTT. Encoded protein: CASSFRQGATDTQYF. V and J are TRBV12-3 or TRBV12-4 and TRBJ2-3; a weak D match, TRBD1 (5 bases). This CDR3 contains 15 residues. V was clipped by 3 bases and J by 2 bases, with 12 bases between them.

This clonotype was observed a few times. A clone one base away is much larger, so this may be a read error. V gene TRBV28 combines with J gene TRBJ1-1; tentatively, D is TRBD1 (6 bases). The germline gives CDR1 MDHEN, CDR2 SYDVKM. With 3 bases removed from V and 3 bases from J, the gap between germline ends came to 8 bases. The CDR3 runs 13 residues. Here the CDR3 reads CASSFPGDTEAFF. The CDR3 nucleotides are TGTGCCAGCAGTTTCCCAGGGGACACTGAAGCTTTCTTT.

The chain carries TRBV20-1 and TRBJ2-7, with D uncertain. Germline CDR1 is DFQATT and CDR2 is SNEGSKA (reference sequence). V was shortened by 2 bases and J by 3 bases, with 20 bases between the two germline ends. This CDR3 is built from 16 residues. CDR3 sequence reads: CSARRVWTRGNYEQYF. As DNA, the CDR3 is TGCAGTGCTAGACGTGTTTGGACCCGCGGAAACTACGAGCAGTACTTC.